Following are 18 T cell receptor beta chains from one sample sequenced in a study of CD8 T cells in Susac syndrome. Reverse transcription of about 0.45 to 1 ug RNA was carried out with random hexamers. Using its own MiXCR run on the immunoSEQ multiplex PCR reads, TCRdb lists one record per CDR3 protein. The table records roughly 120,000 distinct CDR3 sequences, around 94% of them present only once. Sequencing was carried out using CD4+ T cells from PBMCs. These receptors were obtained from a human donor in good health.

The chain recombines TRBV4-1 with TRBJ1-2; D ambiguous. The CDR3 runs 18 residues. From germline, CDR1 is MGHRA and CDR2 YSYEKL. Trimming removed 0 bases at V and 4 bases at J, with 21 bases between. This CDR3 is CASSQDGPSGYIGYGYTF. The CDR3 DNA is TGCGCCAGCAGCCAAGATGGGCCCTCCGGATATATAGGCTATGGCTACACCTTC.

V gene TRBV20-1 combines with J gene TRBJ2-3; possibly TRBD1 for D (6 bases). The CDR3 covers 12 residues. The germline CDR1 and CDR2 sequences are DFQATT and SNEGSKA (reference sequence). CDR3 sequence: CRMGAGTDTQYF. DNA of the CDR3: TGCAGAATGGGGGCCGGCACAGATACGCAGTATTTT.

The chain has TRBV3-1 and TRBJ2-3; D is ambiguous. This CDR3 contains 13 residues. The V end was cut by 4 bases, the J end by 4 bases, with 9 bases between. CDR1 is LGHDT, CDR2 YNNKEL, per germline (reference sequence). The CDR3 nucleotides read TGTGCCAGCAGCCTTAGGGTGGCAGATACGCAGTATTTT. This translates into CASSLRVADTQYF.

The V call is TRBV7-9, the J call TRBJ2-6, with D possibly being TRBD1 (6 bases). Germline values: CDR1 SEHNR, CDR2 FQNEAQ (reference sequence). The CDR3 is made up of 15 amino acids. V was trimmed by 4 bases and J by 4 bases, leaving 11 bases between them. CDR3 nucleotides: TGTGCCAGCAGCTCCTGGGGGCTCGGGGCCAACGTCCTGACTTTC. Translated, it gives CASSSWGLGANVLTF. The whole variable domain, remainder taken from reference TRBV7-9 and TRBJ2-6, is DTGVSQNPRHKITKRGQNVTFRCDPISEHNRLYWYRQTLGQGPEFLTYFQNEAQLEKSRLLSDRFSAERPKGSFSTLEIQRTEQGDSAMYLCASSSWGLGANVLTFGAGSRLTVL.

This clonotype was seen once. CDR3 loop: CASSLRQGGYEQFF. Here the CDR3 DNA reads TGTGCCAGCAGCTTGCGGCAGGGGGGGTATGAGCAGTTCTTC. The chain carries TRBV5-6 and TRBJ2-1; possibly TRBD1 or TRBD2 for D (7 bases each). Between the trimmed V and J ends, which lost 1 base and 8 bases, there was a span of 13 bases. Per germline, CDR1 SGHDT and CDR2 YYEEEE. The length of the CDR3 is 14 residues. Full variable domain (remainder filled in from reference TRBV5-6 and TRBJ2-1): DAGVTQSPTHLIKTRGQQVTLRCSPKSGHDTVSWYQQALGQGPQFIFQYYEEEERQRGNFPDRFSGHQFPNYSSELNVNALLLGDSALYLCASSLRQGGYEQFFGPGTRLTVL.

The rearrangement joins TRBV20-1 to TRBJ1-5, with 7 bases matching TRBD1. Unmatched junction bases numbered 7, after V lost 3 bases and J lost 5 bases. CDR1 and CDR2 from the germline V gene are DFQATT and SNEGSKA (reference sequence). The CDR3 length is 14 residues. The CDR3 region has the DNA TGCAGTGCTAGGCGGGGACAGTCGCATCAGCCCCAGCATTTT. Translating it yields CSARRGQSHQPQHF.

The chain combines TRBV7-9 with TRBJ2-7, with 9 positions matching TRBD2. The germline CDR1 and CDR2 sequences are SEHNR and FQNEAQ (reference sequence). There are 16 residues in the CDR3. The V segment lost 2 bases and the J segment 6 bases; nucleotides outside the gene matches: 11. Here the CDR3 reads CASSLIAGSGSAEQYF. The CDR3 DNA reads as TGTGCCAGCAGCTTAATAGCTGGTAGCGGGAGTGCCGAGCAGTACTTC.

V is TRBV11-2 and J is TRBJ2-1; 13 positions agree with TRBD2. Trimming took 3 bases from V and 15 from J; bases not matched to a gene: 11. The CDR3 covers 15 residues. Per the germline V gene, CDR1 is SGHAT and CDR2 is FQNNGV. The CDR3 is CASSFSTGLAGVPFF. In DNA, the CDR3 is TGTGCCAGCAGCTTTTCTACCGGACTAGCGGGAGTTCCGTTCTTC.

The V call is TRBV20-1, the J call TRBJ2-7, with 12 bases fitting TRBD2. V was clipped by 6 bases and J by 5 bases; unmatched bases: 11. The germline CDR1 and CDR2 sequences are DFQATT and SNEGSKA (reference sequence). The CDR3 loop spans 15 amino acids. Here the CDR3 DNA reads TGCAGTGCCACCGGCGGACTAGCGGGATATGACGAGCAGTACTTC. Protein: CSATGGLAGYDEQYF.

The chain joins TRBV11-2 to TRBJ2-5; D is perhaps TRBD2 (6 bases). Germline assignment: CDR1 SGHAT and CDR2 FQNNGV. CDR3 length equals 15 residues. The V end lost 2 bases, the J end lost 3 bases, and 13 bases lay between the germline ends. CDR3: CASSLRDSGKETQYF. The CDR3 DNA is TGTGCCAGCAGCTTACGTGATAGCGGAAAAGAGACCCAGTACTTC.

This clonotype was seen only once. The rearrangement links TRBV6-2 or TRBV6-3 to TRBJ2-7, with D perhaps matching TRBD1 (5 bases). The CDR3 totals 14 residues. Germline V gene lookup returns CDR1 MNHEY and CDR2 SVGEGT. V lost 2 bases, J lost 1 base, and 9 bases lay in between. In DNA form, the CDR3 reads TGTGCCAGCAGTTACGGTCAGGGATCCTACGAGCAGTACTTC. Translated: CASSYGQGSYEQYF.

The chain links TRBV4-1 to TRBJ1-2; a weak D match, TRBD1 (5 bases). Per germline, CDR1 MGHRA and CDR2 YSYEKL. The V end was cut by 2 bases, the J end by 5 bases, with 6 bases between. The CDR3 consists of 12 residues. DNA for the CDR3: TGCGCCAGCAGCCAACAGGGTTATGGCTACACCTTC. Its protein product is CASSQQGYGYTF.

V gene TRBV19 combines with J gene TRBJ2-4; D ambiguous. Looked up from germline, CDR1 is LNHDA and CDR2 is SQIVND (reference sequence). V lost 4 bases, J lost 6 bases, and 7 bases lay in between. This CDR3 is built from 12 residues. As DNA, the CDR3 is TGTGCCAGTAGTAATCCCAGAAACATTCAGTACTTC. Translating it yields CASSNPRNIQYF. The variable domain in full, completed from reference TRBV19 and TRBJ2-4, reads DGGITQSPKYLFRKEGQNVTLSCEQNLNHDAMYWYRQDPGQGLRLIYYSQIVNDFQKGDIAEGYSVSREKKESFPLTVTSAQKNPTAFYLCASSNPRNIQYFGAGTRLSVL.

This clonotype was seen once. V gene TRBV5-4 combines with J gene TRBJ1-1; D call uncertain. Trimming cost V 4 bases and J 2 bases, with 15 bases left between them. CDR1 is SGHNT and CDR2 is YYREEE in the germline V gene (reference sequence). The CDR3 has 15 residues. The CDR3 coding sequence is TGTGCCAGCAGCGACAAACGGACGGACAACACTGAAGCTTTCTTT. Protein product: CASSDKRTDNTEAFF.

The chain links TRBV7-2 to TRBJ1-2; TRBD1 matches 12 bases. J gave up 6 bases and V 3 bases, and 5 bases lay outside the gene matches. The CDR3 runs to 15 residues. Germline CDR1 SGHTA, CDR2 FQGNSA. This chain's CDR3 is CASSFPGQGADGYTF. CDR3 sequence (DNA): TGTGCCAGCAGCTTCCCGGGACAGGGGGCGGATGGCTACACCTTC.

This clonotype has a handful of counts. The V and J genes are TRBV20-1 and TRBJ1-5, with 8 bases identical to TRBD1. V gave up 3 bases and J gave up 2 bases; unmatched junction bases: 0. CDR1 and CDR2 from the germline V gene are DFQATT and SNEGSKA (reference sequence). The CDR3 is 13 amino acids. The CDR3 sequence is CSARTGGNQPQHF. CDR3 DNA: TGCAGTGCTAGGACAGGGGGCAATCAGCCCCAGCATTTT.

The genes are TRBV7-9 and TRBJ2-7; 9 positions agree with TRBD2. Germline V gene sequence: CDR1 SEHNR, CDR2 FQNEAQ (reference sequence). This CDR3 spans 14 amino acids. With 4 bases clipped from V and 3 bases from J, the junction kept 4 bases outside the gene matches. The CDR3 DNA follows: TGTGCCAGCAGCTCAGCGGGAGGTTTCTACGAGCAGTACTTC. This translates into CASSSAGGFYEQYF.

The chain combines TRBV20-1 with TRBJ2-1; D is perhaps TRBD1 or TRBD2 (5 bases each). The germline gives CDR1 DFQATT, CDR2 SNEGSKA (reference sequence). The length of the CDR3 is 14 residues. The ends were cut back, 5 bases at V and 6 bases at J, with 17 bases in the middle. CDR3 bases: TGCAGTGCTTCGACCGGGACGCCGACCAATGAGCAGTTCTTC. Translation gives CSASTGTPTNEQFF.